The next 24 T cell receptor beta chains were all read from a single sample in a study of blood T cell repertoires in COVID-19. Clones were sequenced by immunoSEQ multiplex PCR, and TCRdb holds only the in-frame ones, with some missing. The repertoire holds over 90,000 clones, with approximately 80% as singletons. The sample taken for sequencing was peripheral blood. These receptor sequences come from an elderly man with COVID-19, enrolled during active disease.

This clone was recorded once. The CDR3 protein is CASSLGTGASYNEQFF. In nucleotides, the CDR3 is TGTGCCAGCAGCTTGGGAACGGGAGCCTCCTACAATGAGCAGTTCTTC. The V and J genes are TRBV5-4 and TRBJ2-1, with D possibly being TRBD2 (6 bases). V was cut by 0 bases and J by 0 bases, with 10 bases left in between. In germline, CDR1 is SGHNT, CDR2 YYREEE (reference sequence). The CDR3 has 16 amino acids.

This clone was seen more than once but under ten times. The chain recombines TRBV11-3 with TRBJ1-5; 7 nucleotides line up with TRBD1. This CDR3 is built from 15 residues. Losses at the gene ends were 5 bases for V and 6 bases for J; bases not matched to a gene: 10. Germline CDR1 and CDR2: SGHNT and YENEEA. For the CDR3, the DNA is TGTGCCAGCAGCCTTCGGACAGGAGGCGGTCAGCCCCAGCATTTT. Translated: CASSLRTGGGQPQHF.

This clone has more than one count but fewer than ten. This chain connects TRBV28 to TRBJ1-2; 9 bases are a match to TRBD1. After removal of 2 bases from V and 4 bases from J, the junction contained 5 bases not matched to a gene. Germline CDR1 is MDHEN and CDR2 is SYDVKM. CDR3 length: 15 amino acids. CDR3 sequence reads: CASSLSTGGTYGYTF. DNA for the CDR3: TGTGCCAGCAGTTTAAGTACAGGGGGCACCTATGGCTACACCTTC.

The chain couples TRBV3-1 (or the pseudogene TRBV3-2) to TRBJ1-1; TRBD1 agrees at 10 bases. The CDR3 is 17 amino acids. Germline lookup yields CDR1 LGHDT and CDR2 YNNKEL (reference sequence). V lost 0 bases to trimming and J lost 5 bases; unmatched junction nucleotides: 9. The CDR3 region has the DNA TGTGCCAGCAGCCAAGATGGAAGGACAGGGGGTTGGACTGAAGCTTTCTTT. This encodes CASSQDGRTGGWTEAFF.

The V and J genes are TRBV20-1 and TRBJ1-3, with TRBD1 as a possible D gene (5 bases). Looked up from germline, CDR1 is DFQATT and CDR2 is SNEGSKA (reference sequence). Trimming pared 6 bases from V and 8 bases from J, leaving 11 bases between. This CDR3 has 11 residues. The DNA of the CDR3 is TGCAGTGCAGACGAAGGGGACACCATATATTTT. Its translation is CSADEGDTIYF.

CDR3 region: CASSLAGGDNEQFF. In nucleotides, the CDR3 is TGTGCCAGCAGTCTAGCGGGAGGGGACAATGAGCAGTTCTTC. This chain connects TRBV6-5 to TRBJ2-1, with 12 bases identical to TRBD2. The J segment lost 5 bases and the V segment lost 5 bases, leaving 1 base of the junction unmatched. This CDR3 contains 14 residues. Per the germline V gene, CDR1 is MNHEY and CDR2 is SVGAGI.

This chain links TRBV6-4 with TRBJ2-6; D possibly corresponds to TRBD2 (5 bases). Looked up from germline, CDR1 is MRHNA and CDR2 is SNTAGT. V lost 5 bases, J lost 0 bases, and 8 bases lay in between. This CDR3 contains 15 residues. The CDR3 DNA reads as TGTGCCAGCAGTAAGGAGGACTCTGGGGCCAACGTCCTGACTTTC. This translates into CASSKEDSGANVLTF.

The chain uses TRBV28 and TRBJ1-4; D not resolved. Germline CDR1 is MDHEN and CDR2 is SYDVKM. Trimming stripped 2 bases from V and 8 bases from J, with 9 bases between. The CDR3 is made up of 13 amino acids. Written as DNA, the CDR3 is TGTGCCAGCAGTTTACGACCGCGGGAAAAACTGTTTTTT. Translation gives CASSLRPREKLFF.

The chain joins TRBV3-1 (or the pseudogene TRBV3-2) to TRBJ2-1; possible D gene TRBD2, 6 bases. The V end lost 4 bases, the J end lost 7 bases, and 20 bases lay between the germline ends. Germline V gene sequence: CDR1 LGHDT, CDR2 YNNKEL (reference sequence). The CDR3 spans 16 residues. This chain's CDR3 is CASSLLEGRSTNEQFF. The CDR3 DNA follows: TGTGCCAGCAGCCTCCTGGAGGGAAGGAGTACAAATGAGCAGTTCTTC.

The chain has TRBV11-2 and TRBJ2-7; 10 bases line up with TRBD2. CDR3 length: 15 residues. The germline CDR1 and CDR2 sequences are SGHAT and FQNNGV. The junction had 6 bases not matched to a gene; V was cut back by 5 bases and J by 2 bases. Written as DNA, the CDR3 is TGTGCCAGCAGCATGAGCGGGGGGGCCCCCTACGAGCAGTACTTC. It encodes CASSMSGGAPYEQYF.

This clone appeared once. V is TRBV27 and J is TRBJ1-1; tentatively, D is TRBD1 (5 bases). V was shortened by 6 bases and J by 6 bases, with 23 bases between the two germline ends. This CDR3 has 16 amino acids. CDR1 MNHEY and CDR2 SMNVEV come from the germline V gene (reference sequence). CDR3 sequence: CASSLAGGGTGAEAFF. The CDR3 nucleotides read TGTGCCAGCAGCCTCGCCGGGGGGGGAACGGGCGCTGAAGCTTTCTTT.

This clone turned up a few times. This rearrangement joins TRBV6-5 to TRBJ1-1, with TRBD1 identical over 10 bases. Germline values: CDR1 MNHEY, CDR2 SVGAGI. This CDR3 comprises 14 residues. V lost 5 bases to trimming and J lost 10 bases; unmatched junction nucleotides: 10. The CDR3 loop is CASSRQGAPMGAFF. In DNA form, the CDR3 reads TGTGCCAGCAGTCGACAGGGGGCGCCGATGGGAGCTTTCTTT.

The V call is TRBV19, the J call TRBJ1-5, with D perhaps TRBD1 (5 bases). The CDR3 covers 14 residues. The ends were cut back, 3 bases at V and 6 bases at J, with 12 bases in the middle. Germline CDR1 and CDR2: LNHDA and SQIVND (reference sequence). The CDR3 nucleotides are TGTGCCAGTAGTATCAATGGGGCCGGTCAGCCCCAGCATTTT. Translated: CASSINGAGQPQHF.

The gene calls are TRBV2 and TRBJ1-5, with D tentatively TRBD1 (6 bases). This CDR3 contains 15 residues. The V end was cut by 7 bases, the J end by 2 bases, with 15 bases between. Germline V gene sequence: CDR1 SNHLY, CDR2 FYNNEI. The CDR3 region is CASTQGSSRNQPQHF. CDR3 nucleotides: TGTGCCAGCACTCAGGGGAGTTCCCGCAATCAGCCCCAGCATTTT. The full variable domain, rest sourced from reference TRBV2 and TRBJ1-5, is EPEVTQTPSHQVTQMGQEVILRCVPISNHLYFYWYRQILGQKVEFLVSFYNNEISEKSEIFDDQFSVERPDGSNFTLKIRSTKLEDSAMYFCASTQGSSRNQPQHFGDGTRLSIL.

This rearrangement joins TRBV7-2 to TRBJ1-2; 9 bases are a match to TRBD1. Trimming took 5 bases from V and 7 from J; bases not matched to a gene: 11. This CDR3 comprises 15 residues. Germline CDR1 reads SGHTA; CDR2 reads FQGNSA. CDR3 residues: CASSVTGGLESGYTF. In DNA form, the CDR3 reads TGTGCCAGCAGCGTGACAGGGGGTTTAGAGAGTGGCTACACCTTC.

This sequence joins TRBV2 and TRBJ1-2; D ambiguous. The CDR3 consists of 13 residues. V shed 5 bases and J shed 8 bases, with 15 bases lying between them. Looked up from germline, CDR1 is SNHLY and CDR2 is FYNNEI. DNA for the CDR3: TGTGCCAGCAGTCAAAACCTTGAAGAGGGCTACACCTTC. Its translation: CASSQNLEEGYTF.

The chain joins TRBV28 to TRBJ2-2; D is unresolved. Per the germline V gene, CDR1 is MDHEN and CDR2 is SYDVKM. Deletions cut 5 bases from V and 6 bases from J, with 19 bases between. The CDR3 has 16 residues. For the CDR3, the DNA is TGTGCCAGCAGTAATCGTCTAGTAGGTGACGCCGGGGAGCTGTTTTTT. Amino acids: CASSNRLVGDAGELFF.

The CDR3 loop is CASSAPGISGANVLTF. CDR3 nucleotide sequence: TGTGCCAGCAGCGCCCCAGGGATCTCTGGGGCCAACGTCCTGACTTTC. This sequence joins TRBV5-8 and TRBJ2-6, with TRBD1 as a possible D gene (5 bases). CDR3 length: 16 residues. The germline gives CDR1 SGHTS, CDR2 YDEGEE. Trimming took 4 bases from V and 0 from J, leaving 11 bases between them.

The chain uses TRBV5-1 and TRBJ1-1; D is unclear. Germline V CDR1 and CDR2: SGHRS, YFSETQ. With 1 base removed from V and 3 bases from J, the gap between germline ends came to 7 bases. The CDR3 covers 13 residues. The chain's CDR3 is CASSLTRYTEAFF. Written as DNA, the CDR3 is TGCGCCAGCAGCTTGACCAGATACACTGAAGCTTTCTTT.

The V gene is TRBV19, the J gene TRBJ2-7; D gene uncertain. The CDR3 has 14 residues. V lost 2 bases and J lost 3, with 11 bases in between. Germline V gene data show CDR1 as LNHDA and CDR2 as SQIVND (reference sequence). Here the CDR3 DNA reads TGTGCCAGTAGTATACAGGCACACCACTACGAGCAGTACTTC. Encoded protein: CASSIQAHHYEQYF.

The J gene is TRBJ1-3, the V gene TRBV27; TRBD1 might be the D (6 bases). Germline CDR1 and CDR2: MNHEY and SMNVEV (reference sequence). With 6 bases removed from V and 0 bases from J, the gap between germline ends came to 15 bases. The CDR3 is 16 residues long. In nucleotides, the CDR3 is TGTGCCAGCAGACCCACAGGGCGCCACTCTGGAAACACCATATATTTT. It yields the protein CASRPTGRHSGNTIYF.

The J gene is TRBJ1-3, the V gene TRBV6-2 or TRBV6-3; D is ambiguous. V was shortened by 4 bases and J by 4 bases, with 11 bases between the two germline ends. The V gene's germline CDR1 is MNHEY and CDR2 SVGEGT. This CDR3 contains 14 residues. The DNA for the CDR3 is TGTGCCAGCAGTTTAAGAGGGTACGGAAACACCATATATTTT. Encoded protein: CASSLRGYGNTIYF.

This clone has more than one count but fewer than ten. The rearrangement uses TRBV29-1 and TRBJ1-2, with D possibly TRBD1 on 6 matching bases. Trimming pared 8 bases from V and 6 bases from J, leaving 19 bases between. The germline gives CDR1 SQVTM, CDR2 ANQGSEA. The CDR3 has 13 residues. CDR3 region: CSSAGAHLDGYTF. The CDR3 DNA follows: TGCAGCTCCGCGGGGGCCCATCTGGATGGCTACACCTTC.

CDR3 DNA sequence: TGTGCCAGCAGTCGCGGGAGGGCCGGTTACAATGAGCAGTTCTTC. As protein: CASSRGRAGYNEQFF. The V and J genes are TRBV28 and TRBJ2-1; 9 nucleotides line up with TRBD2. CDR1 and CDR2 (germline): MDHEN, SYDVKM. Losses at the gene ends were 5 bases for V and 4 bases for J; bases not matched to a gene: 6. This CDR3 region has 15 residues.